The present T cell receptor (beta chain) was sequenced within a study of neurological immune-mediated disorders. This clonotype was observed many times. Trimming cost V 0 bases and J 9 bases; bases outside gene matches: 4. This CDR3 region has 15 residues. The V gene's germline CDR1 is LNHNV and CDR2 YYDKDF (reference sequence). One entry per CDR3 protein results from TCRdb running MiXCR on the 5' RACE reads. The data contain tens of thousands of distinct CDR3 sequences, roughly 4.4% of them singletons. V gene TRBV15 combines with J gene TRBJ1-5; TRBD1 matches 11 bases. Specimen: PBMCs. This TCR was sampled from a woman aged 70-85 years with multiple sclerosis. The CDR3 protein is CATSREGTGGWPQHF. The CDR3, as DNA: TGTGCCACCAGCAGAGAAGGGACAGGGGGATGGCCCCAGCATTTT.